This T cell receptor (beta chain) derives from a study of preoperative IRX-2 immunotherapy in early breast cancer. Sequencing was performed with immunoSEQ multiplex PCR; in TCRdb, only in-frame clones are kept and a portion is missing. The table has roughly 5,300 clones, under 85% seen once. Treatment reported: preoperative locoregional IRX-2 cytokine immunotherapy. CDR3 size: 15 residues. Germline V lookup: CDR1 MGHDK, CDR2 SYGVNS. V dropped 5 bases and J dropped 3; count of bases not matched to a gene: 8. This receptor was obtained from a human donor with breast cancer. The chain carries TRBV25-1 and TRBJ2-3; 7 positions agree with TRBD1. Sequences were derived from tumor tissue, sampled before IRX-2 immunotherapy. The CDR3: CASSFEGAKTDTQYF. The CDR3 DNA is TGTGCCAGCAGTTTTGAGGGGGCTAAGACAGATACGCAGTATTTT.